This passage covers 7 T cell receptor beta chains from one sample sequenced in a study of memory CD4+ T cells and cytomegalovirus serostatus. Only in-frame clones appear in the TCRdb table, and some are missing; sequencing was by immunoSEQ multiplex PCR. The sample lists 50,000 to 60,000 clones, around 83% seen once, with 1.5% to 2% in the top ten. Single viable CD3+CD4+CD8-CD45RO+ cells were sorted as the memory CD4+ T cells. Sequenced material: memory CD4+ T cells from blood. Receptors were obtained from an adult in good health and CMV-seropositive.

J is TRBJ1-2 and V is TRBV6-5; D ambiguous. Trimming stripped 4 bases from V and 8 bases from J, with 20 bases between. Germline lookup yields CDR1 MNHEY and CDR2 SVGAGI. CDR3 size: 15 residues. CDR3 DNA sequence: TGTGCCAGCAGTTCTGACTCCAGGTTATTCGGGGGCTACACCTTC. Its protein product is CASSSDSRLFGGYTF.

V is TRBV2 and J is TRBJ1-1; the match to TRBD1 covers 7 bases. The CDR3 has 15 residues. Germline CDR1 SNHLY, CDR2 FYNNEI. Trimming removed 7 bases from V and 1 base from J; junction bases left unmatched: 9. The CDR3 coding sequence is TGTGCCAGCATTACGACAGGGCGGGCGAACACTGAAGCTTTCTTT. It translates to CASITTGRANTEAFF.

The gene calls are TRBV7-9 and TRBJ1-1; no clear D. The CDR3 runs 13 residues. CDR1 is SEHNR and CDR2 is FQNEAQ in the germline V gene (reference sequence). V dropped 6 bases and J dropped 3 bases, with 11 bases sitting between them. CDR3 residues: CASSSARHTEAFF. CDR3 bases: TGTGCCAGCAGTTCAGCAAGGCACACTGAAGCTTTCTTT.

The chain employs TRBV27 and TRBJ2-7, with 7 bases identical to TRBD1. The germline V gene encodes CDR1 MNHEY and CDR2 SMNVEV (reference sequence). The V and J ends lost 6 bases and 4 bases, in that order; junction bases with no gene match: 0. This CDR3 spans 11 amino acids. CDR3 coding DNA: TGTGCCAGCAGGGACAGGTACGAGCAGTACTTC. Translation gives CASRDRYEQYF.

This clone is medium-sized (0.01 to 0.1%). This chain joins TRBV7-2 and TRBJ2-5; 9 bases map to TRBD2. Germline lookup yields CDR1 SGHTA and CDR2 FQGNSA. There are 15 residues in the CDR3. The V gene end was trimmed by 2 bases and the J gene end by 1 base; junction bases not matched to a gene: 2. The CDR3 loop reads CASSLTSGPQETQYF. In nucleotides, the CDR3 is TGTGCCAGCAGCTTAACTAGCGGGCCCCAAGAGACCCAGTACTTC.

The chain is built from TRBV6-5 and TRBJ1-1; D perhaps matches TRBD1 (6 bases). The CDR3 is made up of 14 amino acids. With 6 bases removed from V and 0 bases from J, the gap between germline ends came to 11 bases. Germline CDR1 reads MNHEY; CDR2 reads SVGAGI. The CDR3 reads CASRGGQLNTEAFF. For the CDR3, the DNA is TGTGCCAGCAGGGGAGGACAGCTGAACACTGAAGCTTTCTTT.

The chain uses TRBV25-1 and TRBJ2-5; 8 positions agree with TRBD1. The length of the CDR3 is 14 residues. The V gene end was trimmed by 4 bases and the J gene end by 0 bases; junction bases not matched to a gene: 1. The germline V gene has CDR1 MGHDK and CDR2 SYGVNS. The DNA of the CDR3 is TGTGCCAGCAGTGGACAGGGGTACCAAGAGACCCAGTACTTC. Translation gives CASSGQGYQETQYF.